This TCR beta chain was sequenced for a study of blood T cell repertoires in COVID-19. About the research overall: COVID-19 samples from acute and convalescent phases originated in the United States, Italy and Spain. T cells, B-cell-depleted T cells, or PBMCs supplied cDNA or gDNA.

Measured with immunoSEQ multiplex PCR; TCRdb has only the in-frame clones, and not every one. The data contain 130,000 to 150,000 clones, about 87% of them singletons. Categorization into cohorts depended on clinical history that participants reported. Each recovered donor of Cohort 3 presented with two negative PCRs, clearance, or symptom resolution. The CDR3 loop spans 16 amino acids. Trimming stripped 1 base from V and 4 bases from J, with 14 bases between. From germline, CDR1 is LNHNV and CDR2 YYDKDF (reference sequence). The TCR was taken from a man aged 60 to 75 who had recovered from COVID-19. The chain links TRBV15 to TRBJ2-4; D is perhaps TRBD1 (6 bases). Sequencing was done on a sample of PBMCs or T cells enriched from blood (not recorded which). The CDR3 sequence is CATSRVIGQGKNIQYF. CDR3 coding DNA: TGTGCCACCAGCAGAGTTATTGGGCAGGGGAAAAACATTCAGTACTTC. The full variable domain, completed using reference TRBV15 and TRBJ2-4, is DAMVIQNPRYQVTQFGKPVTLSCSQTLNHNVMYWYQQKSSQAPKLLFHYYDKDFNNEADTPDNFQSRRPNTSFCFLDIRSPGLGDTAMYLCATSRVIGQGKNIQYFGAGTRLSVL.